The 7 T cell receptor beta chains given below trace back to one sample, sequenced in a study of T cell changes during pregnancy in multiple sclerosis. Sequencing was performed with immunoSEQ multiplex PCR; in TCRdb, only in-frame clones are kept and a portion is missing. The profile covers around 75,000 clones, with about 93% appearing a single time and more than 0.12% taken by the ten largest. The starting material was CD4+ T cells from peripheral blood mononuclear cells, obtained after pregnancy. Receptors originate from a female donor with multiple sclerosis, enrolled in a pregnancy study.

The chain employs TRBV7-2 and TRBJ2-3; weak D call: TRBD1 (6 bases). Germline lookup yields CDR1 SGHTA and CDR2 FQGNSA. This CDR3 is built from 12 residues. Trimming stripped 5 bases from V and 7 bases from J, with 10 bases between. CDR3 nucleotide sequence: TGTGCCAGCAGCCTCCAGGGGCATACGCAGTATTTT. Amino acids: CASSLQGHTQYF.

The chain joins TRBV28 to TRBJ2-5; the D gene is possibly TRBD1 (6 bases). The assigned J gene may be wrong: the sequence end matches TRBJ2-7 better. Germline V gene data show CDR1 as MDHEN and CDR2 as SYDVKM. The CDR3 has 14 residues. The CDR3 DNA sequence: TGTGGCGTTTCCAGGGACACCGGCTCCTACGAGCAGTACTTC. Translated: CGVSRDTGSYEQYF.

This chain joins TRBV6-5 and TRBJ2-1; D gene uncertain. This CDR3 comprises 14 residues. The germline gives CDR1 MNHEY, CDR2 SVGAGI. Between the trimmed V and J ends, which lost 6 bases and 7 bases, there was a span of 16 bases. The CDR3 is CASRRVAGGNEQFF. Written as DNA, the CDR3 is TGTGCCAGCAGGCGTGTTGCAGGTGGAAATGAGCAGTTCTTC.

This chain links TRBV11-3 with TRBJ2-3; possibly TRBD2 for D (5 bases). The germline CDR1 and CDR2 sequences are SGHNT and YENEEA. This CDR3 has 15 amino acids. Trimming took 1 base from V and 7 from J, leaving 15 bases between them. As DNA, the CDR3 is TGTGCCAGCAGCTTAGCTCCGGGGTCTCGTTATACGCAGTATTTT. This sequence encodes CASSLAPGSRYTQYF.

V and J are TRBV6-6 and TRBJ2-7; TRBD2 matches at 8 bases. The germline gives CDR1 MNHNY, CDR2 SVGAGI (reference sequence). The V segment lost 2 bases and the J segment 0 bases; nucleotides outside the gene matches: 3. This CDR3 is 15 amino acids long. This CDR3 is CASSYDSGISYEQYF. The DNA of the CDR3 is TGTGCCAGCAGTTACGATAGCGGGATCTCCTACGAGCAGTACTTC.

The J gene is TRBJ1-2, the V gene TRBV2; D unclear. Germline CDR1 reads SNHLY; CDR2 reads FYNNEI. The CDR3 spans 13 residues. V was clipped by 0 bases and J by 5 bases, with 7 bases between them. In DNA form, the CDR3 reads TGTGCCAGCAGTGAAGCGCTTAGATATGGCTACACCTTC. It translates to CASSEALRYGYTF.

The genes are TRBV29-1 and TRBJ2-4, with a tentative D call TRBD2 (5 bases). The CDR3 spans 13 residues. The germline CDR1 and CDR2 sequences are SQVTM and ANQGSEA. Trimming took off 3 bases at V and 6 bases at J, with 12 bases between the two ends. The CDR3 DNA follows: TGCAGCGTTGATAAGGGAGTAGGAAACATTCAGTACTTC. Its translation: CSVDKGVGNIQYF.